The 22 T cell receptor beta chains in this list originate from one sample, sequenced in a study of a mutant IDH1 vaccine in newly diagnosed glioma. Their antigens remain unidentified. The time point: week 5, during vaccination. With topical imiquimod, each dose of the vaccine consisted of 300 ug of mutant IDH1 20-mer peptide. TCRdb's copy holds only in-frame clones and misses some; the assay was immunoSEQ multiplex PCR. Altogether almost 30,000 clones are present, about nine tenths being singletons, with the ten largest covering around 3%. Specimen: peripheral blood mononuclear cells (PBMCs), collected from a glioma patient whose treatment included an IDH1 peptide vaccine. The receptor source for this set is a middle-aged woman with glioma. Some clones in this sample may be carry-over from other donors' samples.

J is TRBJ2-5 and V is TRBV6-6; D is uncertain. The CDR3 sequence is 12 residues long. V lost 4 bases to trimming and J lost 6 bases, with 9 bases between them. Germline V gene sequence: CDR1 MNHNY, CDR2 SVGAGI (reference sequence). The DNA of the CDR3 is TGTGCCAGCAGTTCCCCCACCCAGACCCAGTACTTC. It specifies CASSSPTQTQYF.

The chain joins TRBV28 to TRBJ1-2, with 8 nucleotides matching TRBD1. The trim removed 3 bases at V and 4 bases at J, leaving 4 bases unmatched. From germline, CDR1 is MDHEN and CDR2 SYDVKM. The CDR3 loop spans 14 amino acids. The CDR3 sequence: CASSLGGQGYGYTF. The CDR3 DNA is TGTGCCAGCAGTTTGGGTGGACAGGGCTATGGCTACACCTTC.

The chain uses TRBV9 and TRBJ2-3; D may be TRBD1 (5 bases). Germline lookup yields CDR1 SGDLS and CDR2 YYNGEE. This CDR3 spans 13 amino acids. V lost 3 bases and J 0 bases, leaving 5 bases between the germline ends. The DNA for the CDR3 is TGTGCCAGCAGCGCAGGGAGCACAGATACGCAGTATTTT. Protein: CASSAGSTDTQYF.

The rearrangement uses TRBV6-5 and TRBJ1-2; tentatively, D is TRBD1 (6 bases). CDR1 MNHEY and CDR2 SVGAGI come from the germline V gene. This CDR3 spans 12 amino acids. The V end lost 6 bases, the J end lost 8 bases, and 13 bases lay between the germline ends. The CDR3 DNA reads TGTGCCAGCAGGGGGGCTGGGGTAGGCTACACCTTC. Encoded protein: CASRGAGVGYTF.

CDR3 sequence: CASSQVRDRGDEQYF. The CDR3, as DNA: TGTGCCAGCAGCCAGGTCCGGGACAGGGGCGACGAGCAGTACTTC. V usage is TRBV14 and J usage is TRBJ2-7, with 10 bases aligning to TRBD1. The CDR3 has 15 residues. With 3 bases clipped from V and 5 bases from J, the junction kept 7 bases outside the gene matches. The V gene's germline CDR1 is SGHDN and CDR2 FVKESK. The full variable domain, in which reference TRBV14 and TRBJ2-7 provide the parts outside the CDR3, is EAGVTQFPSHSVIEKGQTVTLRCDPISGHDNLYWYRRVMGKEIKFLLHFVKESKQDESGMPNNRFLAERTGGTYSTLKVQPAELEDSGVYFCASSQVRDRGDEQYFGPGTRLTVT.

This chain uses TRBV2 with TRBJ2-3, with D unresolved. V lost 7 bases and J lost 2, with 19 bases in between. The CDR3 contains 16 residues. Germline loops: CDR1 SNHLY, CDR2 FYNNEI. CDR3 DNA: TGTGCCAGCAACGGTAGAGGAGTTGGCCTCACAGATACGCAGTATTTT. This translates into CASNGRGVGLTDTQYF.

The chain couples TRBV7-9 to TRBJ2-5; D is uncertain. Germline V lookup: CDR1 SEHNR, CDR2 FQNEAQ (reference sequence). V dropped 3 bases and J dropped 1 base, with 12 bases sitting between them. The CDR3 contains 15 residues. CDR3 coding DNA: TGTGCCAGCAGCTTGTCCGTACAACCCCAAGAGACCCAGTACTTC. This encodes CASSLSVQPQETQYF.

The rearrangement joins TRBV4-1 to TRBJ2-2; 9 bases agree with TRBD1. CDR1 MGHRA and CDR2 YSYEKL come from the germline V gene. V shed 4 bases, J shed 4 bases, and the junction held 4 bases outside the gene matches. The CDR3 runs 15 residues. The DNA for the CDR3 is TGCGCCAGCAGCCTACGGGACAGGGCCACCGGGGAGCTGTTTTTT. The encoded protein is CASSLRDRATGELFF.

V is TRBV7-3 and J is TRBJ1-5; TRBD1 matches at 9 bases. Germline CDR1 reads SGHTA; CDR2 reads FQGTGA. The CDR3 is 20 amino acids. The V and J ends lost 3 bases and 3 bases, in that order; junction bases with no gene match: 18. The CDR3 spells CASSFHAWDREIGANQPQHF. The CDR3 coding sequence is TGTGCCAGCAGCTTCCACGCCTGGGACAGGGAGATTGGGGCCAATCAGCCCCAGCATTTT. Filled out from reference TRBV7-3 and TRBJ1-5, the complete variable domain reads GAGVSQTPSNKVTEKGKYVELRCDPISGHTALYWYRQSLGQGPEFLIYFQGTGAADDSGLPNDRFFAVRPEGSVSTLKIQRTERGDSAVYLCASSFHAWDREIGANQPQHFGDGTRLSIL.

This clone was recorded once. The V call is TRBV6-1, the J call TRBJ1-2, with D perhaps TRBD1 (6 bases). Trimming left V 5 bases short and J 3 bases short, with 16 bases between. CDR3 length: 15 residues. Germline V gene sequence: CDR1 MNHNS, CDR2 SASEGT. CDR3 in DNA: TGTGCCAGCAGTACCCACAGGGCGAGGGACTATGGCTACACCTTC. Protein: CASSTHRARDYGYTF.

The rearrangement joins TRBV28 to TRBJ2-7; D is perhaps TRBD2 (5 bases). The CDR3 is 12 residues long. V was pared by 6 bases and J by 2 bases, with 8 bases between. Germline V gives CDR1 MDHEN, CDR2 SYDVKM. CDR3 sequence: CASRTGTYEQYF. The CDR3 bases are TGTGCCAGCAGGACGGGGACCTACGAGCAGTACTTC.

This chain links TRBV18 with TRBJ1-2, with 7 bases identical to TRBD1. CDR1 is KGHSH, CDR2 LQKENI, per germline. The J segment lost 8 bases and the V segment lost 6 bases, leaving 3 bases of the junction unmatched. CDR3 size: 11 residues. The DNA of the CDR3 is TGTGCCAGCTCGACAGGGTACGGCTACACCTTC. It yields the protein CASSTGYGYTF.

Remarks on this clone: This sample also contains other DNA sequences that code for the same CDR3. The V gene is TRBV27, the J gene TRBJ1-1; D unresolved. Trimming pared 6 bases from V and 3 bases from J, leaving 8 bases between. CDR3 length: 12 amino acids. CDR1 and CDR2 from the germline V gene are MNHEY and SMNVEV (reference sequence). CDR3 nucleotide sequence: TGTGCCAGCAGGGGATTTCACACTGAAGCTTTCTTT. Translated, it gives CASRGFHTEAFF.

This clone appeared a few times. This sequence joins TRBV6-4 and TRBJ2-3; D unresolved. Germline V lookup: CDR1 MRHNA, CDR2 SNTAGT. The CDR3 contains 15 residues. V was cut by 2 bases and J by 4 bases, with 13 bases left in between. In DNA, the CDR3 is TGTGCCAGCAGTGACGAAGTGGGCGGCCCAGATACGCAGTATTTT. Its protein is CASSDEVGGPDTQYF.

This clone was observed once. The chain joins TRBV25-1 to TRBJ1-1, with 7 bases fitting TRBD1. The germline gives CDR1 MGHDK, CDR2 SYGVNS. The V segment lost 5 bases and the J segment 6 bases; nucleotides outside the gene matches: 9. The CDR3 spans 14 residues. CDR3 nucleotide sequence: TGTGCCAGCAGTACAACCGGGACAGTCGCTGAAGCTTTCTTT. Protein sequence: CASSTTGTVAEAFF.

This clone turned up a few times. The V call is TRBV28, the J call TRBJ1-1, with unresolved D. CDR1 and CDR2 (germline): MDHEN, SYDVKM. The CDR3 spans 14 residues. Trimming cost V 8 bases and J 1 base, with 14 bases left between them. Here the CDR3 reads CASFWAGANTEAFF. Here the CDR3 DNA reads TGTGCCAGCTTTTGGGCGGGAGCGAACACTGAAGCTTTCTTT.

This chain connects TRBV27 to TRBJ2-1; TRBD1 matches 7 bases. This CDR3 spans 15 amino acids. Germline trimming cut 6 bases from V and 4 bases from J; bases unmatched to any gene: 9. Per the germline V gene, CDR1 is MNHEY and CDR2 is SMNVEV (reference sequence). The CDR3 DNA sequence: TGTGCCAGCAGCCCGGGACAGCAATTTTACAATGAGCAGTTCTTC. Amino acid sequence: CASSPGQQFYNEQFF.

The chain has TRBV6-1 and TRBJ1-1; D is possibly TRBD1 (5 bases). The ends were cut back, 6 bases at V and 4 bases at J, with 15 bases in the middle. CDR1 is MNHNS and CDR2 is SASEGT in the germline V gene. CDR3 length: 14 amino acids. The CDR3: CASRSQGGATEAFF. As DNA, the CDR3 is TGTGCCAGCAGATCTCAGGGTGGGGCCACTGAAGCTTTCTTT.

This clone was found once. The chain is built from TRBV5-1 and TRBJ1-4; 9 nucleotides match TRBD1. V gave up 3 bases and J gave up 8 bases; unmatched junction bases: 5. The CDR3 loop spans 14 amino acids. Germline assignment: CDR1 SGHRS and CDR2 YFSETQ. CDR3 bases: TGCGCCAGCAGCTCCGGACAGGGGAAGGAAAAACTGTTTTTT. This encodes CASSSGQGKEKLFF.

The rearrangement joins TRBV7-6 to TRBJ1-1; D call uncertain. Trimming removed 2 bases at V and 2 bases at J, with 9 bases between. This CDR3 has 14 residues. CDR1 and CDR2 (germline): SGHVS, FNYEAQ. The DNA for the CDR3 is TGTGCCAGCAGCTTAACGTCGGGAAACACTGAAGCTTTCTTT. It yields the protein CASSLTSGNTEAFF. The entire variable domain, with the rest obtained from reference TRBV7-6 and TRBJ1-1, is as follows: GAGVSQSPRYKVTKRGQDVALRCDPISGHVSLYWYRQALGQGPEFLTYFNYEAQQDKSGLPNDRFSAERPEGSISTLTIQRTEQRDSAMYRCASSLTSGNTEAFFGQGTRLTVV.

This sequence joins TRBV16 and TRBJ2-7; D not resolved. The V and J ends lost 1 base and 2 bases respectively, with 12 bases between them. The CDR3 loop spans 15 amino acids. Germline CDR1 KGHSY, CDR2 FQNENV. CDR3 DNA: TGTGCCAGCAGCCAATTTGACGGACCTACCTACGAGCAGTACTTC. Its translation: CASSQFDGPTYEQYF.

This chain uses TRBV27 with TRBJ2-7; weak D call: TRBD2 (5 bases). CDR3 length: 13 residues. Trimming removed 7 bases from V and 3 bases from J, with 13 bases in between. Germline V gene lookup returns CDR1 MNHEY and CDR2 SMNVEV (reference sequence). The CDR3 DNA follows: TGTGCCAGCAAATCTAGCTTCCACTACGAGCAGTACTTC. Translated: CASKSSFHYEQYF.